The 15 T cell receptor beta chains below were found in one sample sequenced in a study of human T cells and chemical hapten exposure. Specified time point: pre-sensitization, week 0. Specified treatment: therapeutic diphenylcyclopropenone sensitization with weekly scalp DPC. TCRdb re-called the RACE reads with MiXCR, one entry per CDR3 protein. The table has fewer than 300,000 distinct CDR3 sequences, more than 6.5% seen once. Sequencing used whole blood, obtained in connection with sensitization to the hapten diphenylcyclopropenone (DPC). The receptors stem from a woman aged 40 to 50 with alopecia areata. Some clones in this sample may be carry-over from other donors' samples.

Only a few counts were recorded for this clonotype. V gene TRBV7-2 combines with J gene TRBJ2-4; D ambiguous. The germline V gene has CDR1 SGHTA and CDR2 FQGNSA. The V gene lost 5 bases and the J gene lost 0 bases, with 8 bases spanning the gap. The CDR3 is 14 amino acids. The CDR3 DNA reads TGTGCCAGCAGCGGTAGTGCAGCCAAAAACATTCAGTACTTC. Protein sequence: CASSGSAAKNIQYF.

This chain connects TRBV24-1 to TRBJ2-3, with 12 bases identical to TRBD2. The CDR3 has 18 residues. Germline V gene lookup returns CDR1 KGHDR and CDR2 SFDVKD. Trimming at V came to 4 bases and at J to 6 bases, leaving 13 bases not matched to a gene. The CDR3 sequence is CATSDPPGTSGRMDTQYF. CDR3 in DNA: TGTGCCACCAGTGACCCACCCGGGACTAGCGGGCGAATGGATACGCAGTATTTT.

This clonotype has just a few counts. This chain connects TRBV7-9 to TRBJ1-6; 7 bases are a match to TRBD1. Germline trimming cut 4 bases from V and 0 bases from J; bases unmatched to any gene: 9. Germline V gene lookup returns CDR1 SEHNR and CDR2 FQNEAQ (reference sequence). CDR3 length: 18 amino acids. The CDR3 sequence is CASSSLGQPVSYNSPLHF. The CDR3 nucleotides read TGTGCCAGCAGCTCGCTGGGACAGCCAGTCTCCTATAATTCACCCCTCCACTTT.

The J gene is TRBJ2-1, the V gene TRBV7-2; D tentatively fits TRBD1 or TRBD2 (5 bases each). Germline V gene data show CDR1 as SGHTA and CDR2 as FQGNSA. The V end lost 0 bases, the J end lost 13 bases, and 10 bases lay between the germline ends. The length of the CDR3 is 12 residues. In nucleotides, the CDR3 is TGTGCCAGCAGCTTAGCGGGACGTAGACAGTTCTTC. Protein sequence: CASSLAGRRQFF. The entire variable domain, with the rest obtained from reference TRBV7-2 and TRBJ2-1, is as follows: GAGVSQSPSNKVTEKGKDVELRCDPISGHTALYWYRQSLGQGLEFLIYFQGNSAPDKSGLPSDRFSAERTGGSVSTLTIQRTQQEDSAVYLCASSLAGRRQFFGPGTRLTVL.

V usage is TRBV12-3 or TRBV12-4 and J usage is TRBJ2-2; 9 bases map to TRBD2. This CDR3 spans 15 amino acids. The V gene end was trimmed by 7 bases and the J gene end by 0 bases; junction bases not matched to a gene: 3. DNA for the CDR3: TGTGCCAGCAACCCTAGCGGGACGAACACCGGGGAGCTGTTTTTT. It codes for CASNPSGTNTGELFF.

CDR3 bases: TGTGCCAGCGGGACGGCGGGGAGTGAGCAGTTCTTC. Protein sequence: CASGTAGSEQFF. The chain is built from TRBV6-5 and TRBJ2-1, with a possible D match to TRBD2 (6 bases). The V end was cut by 8 bases, the J end by 9 bases, with 14 bases between. The length of the CDR3 is 12 residues. Germline V gene sequence: CDR1 MNHEY, CDR2 SVGAGI.

This clonotype was counted between two and nine times. The rearrangement uses TRBV25-1 and TRBJ2-5; D unresolved. The CDR3 sequence is 14 residues long. CDR1 is MGHDK and CDR2 is SYGVNS in the germline V gene. Trimming cost V 3 bases and J 2 bases, with 10 bases left between them. CDR3 DNA: TGTGCCAGCAGTGACCGCAGGCGGCAAGAGACCCAGTACTTC. Amino acids: CASSDRRRQETQYF.

The table lists this clonotype with many counts. The chain joins TRBV6-2 or TRBV6-3 to TRBJ1-1; no firm D call. Germline V lookup: CDR1 MNHEY, CDR2 SVGEGT. V lost 7 bases and J 1 base, leaving 10 bases between the germline ends. The CDR3 consists of 13 residues. In DNA, the CDR3 is TGTGCCAGCACAGGACCGGCGAACACTGAAGCTTTCTTT. Translation: CASTGPANTEAFF.

The chain joins TRBV5-1 to TRBJ2-1; D is possibly TRBD2 (6 bases). The CDR3 totals 16 residues. Between the trimmed V and J ends, which lost 6 bases and 0 bases, there was a span of 16 bases. The germline CDR1 and CDR2 sequences are SGHRS and YFSETQ. The CDR3 spells CASTPSGGSSYNEQFF. CDR3 sequence (DNA): TGCGCCAGCACCCCGAGCGGAGGGAGCTCCTACAATGAGCAGTTCTTC. The full variable domain, in which reference TRBV5-1 and TRBJ2-1 provide the parts outside the CDR3, is KAGVTQTPRYLIKTRGQQVTLSCSPISGHRSVSWYQQTPGQGLQFLFEYFSETQRNKGNFPGRFSGRQFSNSRSEMNVSTLELGDSALYLCASTPSGGSSYNEQFFGPGTRLTVL.

This clonotype was detected ten times or more. The chain carries TRBV15 and TRBJ2-1; 7 bases line up with TRBD1. The germline V gene encodes CDR1 LNHNV and CDR2 YYDKDF (reference sequence). This CDR3 has 14 amino acids. Losses at the gene ends were 2 bases for V and 5 bases for J; bases not matched to a gene: 3. CDR3 sequence reads: CATSRWTGNNEQFF. The CDR3 DNA follows: TGTGCCACCAGCAGATGGACAGGAAACAATGAGCAGTTCTTC.

This clonotype was detected only a few times. This chain links TRBV10-3 with TRBJ2-3; the match to TRBD2 covers 8 bases. After removal of 4 bases from V and 2 bases from J, the junction contained 2 bases not matched to a gene. The CDR3 is 14 residues long. Germline lookup yields CDR1 ENHRY and CDR2 SYGVKD. The DNA for the CDR3 is TGTGCCATCAGTGTAGCGGGAACCACAGATACGCAGTATTTT. Protein sequence: CAISVAGTTDTQYF.

The chain has TRBV27 and TRBJ1-5; D not resolved. V gave up 5 bases and J gave up 2 bases, with 10 bases separating them. The CDR3 runs 14 residues. CDR1 and CDR2 (germline): MNHEY, SMNVEV (reference sequence). CDR3 residues: CASSPYDRNQPQHF. The CDR3 coding sequence is TGTGCCAGCAGTCCGTACGACCGCAATCAGCCCCAGCATTTT.

J is TRBJ1-5 and V is TRBV20-1; 12 bases fit TRBD1. The junction had 6 bases not matched to a gene; V was cut back by 2 bases and J by 4 bases. The CDR3 has 16 amino acids. Germline V CDR1 and CDR2: DFQATT, SNEGSKA (reference sequence). This CDR3 is CSARSRDRGPNQPQHF. The CDR3, as DNA: TGCAGTGCTAGATCCCGGGACAGGGGGCCGAATCAGCCCCAGCATTTT.

This clonotype was recorded a few times. This chain connects TRBV7-2 to TRBJ2-4; the D is unclear. The CDR3 sequence is 11 residues long. The V gene lost 1 base and the J gene lost 8 bases, with 3 bases spanning the gap. CDR1 and CDR2 from the germline V gene are SGHTA and FQGNSA. The CDR3 is CASSLGDIQYF. As DNA, the CDR3 is TGTGCCAGCAGCTTAGGCGACATTCAGTACTTC. Combining the CDR3 with reference TRBV7-2 and TRBJ2-4 gives the whole variable domain GAGVSQSPSNKVTEKGKDVELRCDPISGHTALYWYRQSLGQGLEFLIYFQGNSAPDKSGLPSDRFSAERTGGSVSTLTIQRTQQEDSAVYLCASSLGDIQYFGAGTRLSVL.

This chain joins TRBV7-9 and TRBJ2-1; the match to TRBD2 covers 13 bases. The CDR3 is made up of 16 amino acids. The V segment lost 4 bases and the J segment 8 bases; nucleotides outside the gene matches: 8. CDR1 is SEHNR, CDR2 FQNEAQ, per germline (reference sequence). Here the CDR3 reads CASSSTTSGRTYEQFF. CDR3 bases: TGTGCCAGCAGCTCGACGACTAGCGGGAGGACCTATGAGCAGTTCTTC.